One sample yielded the 22 T cell receptor beta chains listed below, sequenced in a study of T cell responses to AZD1222 COVID-19 vaccine. Measured with immunoSEQ multiplex PCR; TCRdb has only the in-frame clones, and not every one. The table lists under 150,000 clones, about 91% of them singletons. The sequences come from peripheral blood, collected 28 days after the second AZD1222 dose. The origin of the receptors is an adult who received the AZD1222 COVID-19 vaccine.

The rearrangement joins TRBV7-2 to TRBJ2-4; possibly TRBD1 or TRBD2 for D (5 bases each). This CDR3 is built from 13 residues. V was cut by 5 bases and J by 7 bases, with 12 bases left in between. In germline, CDR1 is SGHTA, CDR2 FQGNSA. The CDR3: CASSPSRVNIQYF. The CDR3 DNA reads as TGTGCCAGCAGCCCTAGCAGGGTGAACATTCAGTACTTC.

In this sample, this clone turned up once. The rearrangement links TRBV21-1 to TRBJ2-3; TRBD1, as called in the table, went unchecked against the DNA. TRBV21-1 is recorded as a pseudogene. The CDR3 covers 14 residues. The DNA of the CDR3 is TGTGCCAGCGAGGCCGACAGGGGCACAGATACGCAGTATTTT. Its translation: CASEADRGTDTQYF.

V gene TRBV9 combines with J gene TRBJ1-2; D ambiguous. Trimming shortened V by 0 bases and J by 1 base, and 4 bases separated the two germline ends. The CDR3 covers 13 residues. Germline CDR1 reads SGDLS; CDR2 reads YYNGEE. The CDR3 sequence is CASSVDFNYGYTF. The DNA for the CDR3 is TGTGCCAGCAGCGTAGATTTTAACTATGGCTACACCTTC.

The gene calls are TRBV29-1 and TRBJ2-1, with 10 bases matching TRBD2. Germline CDR1 and CDR2: SQVTM and ANQGSEA. Trimming at V came to 4 bases and at J to 0 bases, leaving 9 bases not matched to a gene. The CDR3 is made up of 17 amino acids. DNA for the CDR3: TGCAGCGTTGGTAGCGGGAGGCGCCTAAGCTCCTACAATGAGCAGTTCTTC. Translation: CSVGSGRRLSSYNEQFF.

V usage is TRBV7-9 and J usage is TRBJ1-6; no reliable D call. Germline-derived CDR1 and CDR2 are SEHNR and FQNEAQ (reference sequence). Trimming pared 5 bases from V and 8 bases from J, leaving 13 bases between. There are 14 residues in the CDR3. The CDR3 DNA reads TGTGCCAGCAGCGCCGTGTGGGGAGATTCACCCCTCCACTTT. This encodes CASSAVWGDSPLHF. Together with reference TRBV7-9 and TRBJ1-6, the CDR3 gives the full variable domain: DTGVSQNPRHKITKRGQNVTFRCDPISEHNRLYWYRQTLGQGPEFLTYFQNEAQLEKSRLLSDRFSAERPKGSFSTLEIQRTEQGDSAMYLCASSAVWGDSPLHFGNGTRLTVT.

V and J are TRBV30 and TRBJ2-1; 11 bases are a match to TRBD2. The CDR3 loop spans 16 amino acids. Germline V gene lookup returns CDR1 GTSNPN and CDR2 SVGIG (reference sequence). The trim removed 3 bases at V and 0 bases at J, leaving 4 bases unmatched. CDR3 coding DNA: TGTGCCTGGAGGGCTAGCGGGAGGAGCTCCTACAATGAGCAGTTCTTC. Encoded protein: CAWRASGRSSYNEQFF.

The chain combines TRBV3-1 (or the pseudogene TRBV3-2) with TRBJ1-4; maybe TRBD1 (5 bases). The CDR3 runs to 14 residues. Germline V CDR1 and CDR2: LGHDT, YNNKEL (reference sequence). Between the trimmed V and J ends, which lost 6 bases and 7 bases, there was a span of 15 bases. The DNA of the CDR3 is TGTGCCAGCAGTCTGAGCGGGGGAAGTGAAAAACTGTTTTTT. It encodes CASSLSGGSEKLFF.

The genes are TRBV27 and TRBJ1-5; no definite D call. Germline assignment: CDR1 MNHEY and CDR2 SMNVEV (reference sequence). The germline V and J ends were trimmed by 0 bases and 9 bases, with 18 bases remaining between them. This CDR3 contains 16 residues. CDR3 DNA: TGTGCCAGCAGTTTATCGTTCGGGGAGCTGAGTTGGCCCCAGCATTTT. Amino acids: CASSLSFGELSWPQHF.

The V gene is TRBV19, the J gene TRBJ1-2, with 10 positions matching TRBD1. This CDR3 has 15 residues. CDR1 LNHDA and CDR2 SQIVND come from the germline V gene (reference sequence). The junction had 5 bases not matched to a gene; V was cut back by 5 bases and J by 2 bases. DNA of the CDR3: TGTGCCAGTAGTGGACAGGGGGTATGGAACTATGGCTACACCTTC. Translation: CASSGQGVWNYGYTF. Combining the CDR3 with reference TRBV19 and TRBJ1-2 gives the whole variable domain DGGITQSPKYLFRKEGQNVTLSCEQNLNHDAMYWYRQDPGQGLRLIYYSQIVNDFQKGDIAEGYSVSREKKESFPLTVTSAQKNPTAFYLCASSGQGVWNYGYTFGSGTRLTVV.

The chain's CDR3 is CASSQEDLITGELFF. The CDR3 DNA is TGTGCCAGCAGCCAAGAGGACCTAATCACCGGGGAGCTGTTTTTT. This rearrangement joins TRBV3-1 (or the pseudogene TRBV3-2) to TRBJ2-2; D uncertain. The CDR3 covers 15 residues. V dropped 0 bases and J dropped 4 bases, with 9 bases sitting between them. CDR1 and CDR2 (germline): LGHDT, YNNKEL (reference sequence).

The rearrangement joins TRBV5-4 to TRBJ2-1; D unclear. Germline CDR1 and CDR2: SGHNT and YYREEE (reference sequence). Trimming shortened V by 1 base and J by 7 bases, and 3 bases separated the two germline ends. The CDR3 runs to 11 residues. CDR3 DNA sequence: TGTGCCAGCAGCTTGATAAATGAGCAGTTCTTC. Its protein is CASSLINEQFF.

This clone was recorded only once. The chain uses TRBV19 and TRBJ2-2; tentative D call: TRBD1 (6 bases). V lost 3 bases to trimming and J lost 6 bases, with 8 bases between them. Germline V gene data show CDR1 as LNHDA and CDR2 as SQIVND (reference sequence). The CDR3 spans 13 residues. The DNA for the CDR3 is TGTGCCAGTAGTATGTGGGGGCCCGGGGAGCTGTTTTTT. This codes for CASSMWGPGELFF.

This sequence joins TRBV19 and TRBJ1-6; D might be TRBD1 (5 bases). There are 14 residues in the CDR3. The germline gives CDR1 LNHDA, CDR2 SQIVND (reference sequence). Trimming pared 3 bases from V and 7 bases from J, leaving 10 bases between. CDR3 nucleotide sequence: TGTGCCAGTAGTATTGGGACGGCCAATTCACCCCTCCACTTT. Amino acids: CASSIGTANSPLHF.

This clone was observed a few times. CDR3 nucleotides: TGTGCCAGCAGCCCAGTGGGATATCTGAACACTGAAGCTTTCTTT. Its translation is CASSPVGYLNTEAFF. This sequence joins TRBV7-9 and TRBJ1-1; D gene uncertain. CDR3 length: 15 residues. V lost 5 bases to trimming and J lost 0 bases, with 13 bases between them. Germline assignment: CDR1 SEHNR and CDR2 FQNEAQ (reference sequence).

V and J are TRBV6-5 and TRBJ1-4; D remains unclear. With 0 bases removed from V and 5 bases from J, the gap between germline ends came to 10 bases. This CDR3 is built from 15 residues. CDR1 is MNHEY, CDR2 SVGAGI, per germline. CDR3 sequence reads: CASSYSVLMNEKLFF. The DNA for the CDR3 is TGTGCCAGCAGTTACTCGGTACTGATGAATGAAAAACTGTTTTTT.

This chain connects TRBV2 to TRBJ1-2, with D possibly TRBD1 on 6 matching bases. V was cut by 8 bases and J by 0 bases, with 10 bases left in between. CDR1 and CDR2 (germline): SNHLY, FYNNEI. The CDR3 runs 13 residues. The CDR3 here is CASGQRANYGYTF. CDR3 DNA sequence: TGTGCCAGCGGACAGAGAGCTAACTATGGCTACACCTTC. Complete variable domain (other parts from reference TRBV2 and TRBJ1-2): EPEVTQTPSHQVTQMGQEVILRCVPISNHLYFYWYRQILGQKVEFLVSFYNNEISEKSEIFDDQFSVERPDGSNFTLKIRSTKLEDSAMYFCASGQRANYGYTFGSGTRLTVV.

This chain joins TRBV9 and TRBJ2-5; 9 bases line up with TRBD2. In germline, CDR1 is SGDLS, CDR2 YYNGEE. Trimming removed 4 bases from V and 7 bases from J; junction bases left unmatched: 8. The length of the CDR3 is 14 residues. The CDR3 loop is CASSPTKLAGTQYF. DNA of the CDR3: TGTGCCAGCAGCCCCACTAAACTAGCGGGGACCCAGTACTTC.

The chain uses TRBV3-1 (or the pseudogene TRBV3-2) and TRBJ2-7; D may be TRBD1 (6 bases). CDR1 is LGHDT, CDR2 YNNKEL, per germline (reference sequence). The CDR3 extends over 13 amino acids. The V end was cut by 0 bases, the J end by 12 bases, with 15 bases between. CDR3 sequence: CASSQDQGPSLYF. CDR3 in DNA: TGTGCCAGCAGCCAAGATCAGGGGCCCTCGCTGTACTTC.

This rearrangement joins TRBV7-2 to TRBJ1-4; D is possibly TRBD1 (6 bases). The CDR3 totals 15 residues. V lost 1 base and J lost 7, with 13 bases in between. The germline CDR1 and CDR2 sequences are SGHTA and FQGNSA. The CDR3, as DNA: TGTGCCAGCAGCTTAGGAGCAGGAGGGGGTGAAAAACTGTTTTTT. It codes for CASSLGAGGGEKLFF.

The chain is built from TRBV29-1 and TRBJ2-7; 8 nucleotides agree with TRBD1. The CDR3 is made up of 14 amino acids. Trimming cost V 4 bases and J 3 bases; bases outside gene matches: 8. Germline CDR1 SQVTM, CDR2 ANQGSEA. The chain's CDR3 is CSVAGRDRLYEQYF. The CDR3 DNA follows: TGCAGCGTTGCCGGGCGGGACAGGCTCTACGAGCAGTACTTC.

The chain uses TRBV28 and TRBJ1-6; D ambiguous. The ends were cut back, 3 bases at V and 8 bases at J, with 17 bases in the middle. Germline V gives CDR1 MDHEN, CDR2 SYDVKM. This CDR3 contains 16 residues. CDR3 sequence (DNA): TGTGCCAGCAGTTTGATACGGGTATGGTCCGATTCACCCCTCCACTTT. This encodes CASSLIRVWSDSPLHF.

This chain links TRBV19 with TRBJ1-2; D is ambiguous. The CDR3 is made up of 13 amino acids. Between the trimmed V and J ends, which lost 4 bases and 8 bases, there was a span of 14 bases. CDR1 and CDR2 (germline): LNHDA, SQIVND (reference sequence). CDR3: CASSTAGDNGYTF. DNA of the CDR3: TGTGCCAGTAGTACGGCAGGAGACAACGGCTACACCTTC.